These T cell receptor beta chains were read from a single sample in a study of T cell changes during pregnancy in multiple sclerosis. Profiled with immunoSEQ multiplex PCR; TCRdb holds only in-frame clones, not every one. The table lists around 41,000 clones, around 90% of them singletons, with around 0.39% in the top ten. Sequences were derived from CD4+ T cells from peripheral blood mononuclear cells, sampled in the third trimester of pregnancy. The source is a female donor in good health, enrolled as a control in a pregnancy study. The CDR3 runs from the conserved cysteine through the conserved F or W. D genes are given only for firm matches. A row's size may be missing; if present it is once, few, many or a size class.

TRBD2 | . | TRBJ2-7 | TRBV28 | TGTGCCAGCAGTCGGCTAGCGGGAGTGAGGGGCCTCGGCGAGCAGTACTTC | CASSRLAGVRGLGEQYF
TRBD1 | . | TRBJ1-2 | TRBV7-6 | TGTGCCAGCAGCCGGACAGGGGGGTCTAACTATGGCTACACCTTC | CASSRTGGSNYGYTF
TRBD2 | . | TRBJ2-4 | TRBV28 | TGTGCCAGCAGCCGACGGGGGGGACACATTCAGTACTTC | CASSRRGGHIQYF
. | . | TRBJ2-7 | TRBV7-2 | TGTGCCAGCAGCCGGTCGGCGGAGGGCTACGAGCAGTACTTC | CASSRSAEGYEQYF
TRBD2 | . | TRBJ2-5 | TRBV6-5 | TGTGCCAGCAGGCGACTAGCGGGAGGCCAAGAGACCCAGTACTTC | CASRRLAGGQETQYF
TRBD2 | . | TRBJ2-7 | TRBV5-1 | TGCGCCAGCAGCTTGGGGGGGACTAGCGGGGGGAGCGAGCAGTACTTC | CASSLGGTSGGSEQYF
TRBD2 | . | TRBJ2-7 | TRBV28 | TGTGCCAGCAGGGCGGGGACTAGATCGAACTACGAGCAGTACTTC | CASRAGTRSNYEQYF
. | once | TRBJ2-5 | TRBV7-9 | TGTGCCAGCAGCTTAAGGGGAATCGAGACCCAGTACTTC | CASSLRGIETQYF
TRBD1 | . | TRBJ2-4 | TRBV5-4 | TGTGCCAGCAGCTCGAAACTCGGACAGGGTGGCAAAAACATTCAGTACTTC | CASSSKLGQGGKNIQYF
. | few | TRBJ1-3 | TRBV19 | TGTGCCAGTAGACAGGACCGGAGCTCTGGAAACACCATATATTTT | CASRQDRSSGNTIYF
. | once | TRBJ1-1 | TRBV10-2 | TGCGCCAGCAGAGGTTGGGCCTCGGAGCGGAACGCTGAAGCTTTCTTT | CASRGWASERNAEAFF
TRBD1 | . | TRBJ1-2 | TRBV19 | TGTGCCAGTAGTATATATTCCAGGGGGCGAGGCTACACCTTC | CASSIYSRGRGYTF
TRBD2 | . | TRBJ2-3 | TRBV10-3 | TGTGCCATCGCCAAGGTGGTCGGTAGCGGGAGGACAGATACGCAGTATTTT | CAIAKVVGSGRTDTQYF
TRBD2 | . | TRBJ2-3 | TRBV29-1 | TGCAGCGCCGCTTTAGCGGGATTAACCGGGGATACGCAGTATTTT | CSAALAGLTGDTQYF
TRBD1 | . | TRBJ1-2 | TRBV5-1 | TGCGCCAGCAGCCGGATGGGGGGACAGGGGGCGTCCGGGACTAACTATGGCTACACCTTC | CASSRMGGQGASGTNYGYTF
TRBD1 | . | TRBJ1-1 | TRBV27 | TGTGCCAGCAGTACCTCCGGGACAGGGTCGGTTGAAGCTTTCTTT | CASSTSGTGSVEAFF
TRBD1 | . | TRBJ2-1 | TRBV7-2 | TGTGCCAGCAGCTTGAAAACAGGGGACAATGAGCAGTTCTTC | CASSLKTGDNEQFF
TRBD1 | . | TRBJ1-1 | TRBV7-8 | TGTGCCAGCAGTCAGACAGCAGGGGGCGTTACGAGGATGAACACTGAAGCTTTCTTT | CASSQTAGGVTRMNTEAFF
TRBD2 | . | TRBJ2-1 | TRBV7-2 | TGTGCCAGCAGCTCGAGGACTAGTTTGGTATCACACAATGAGCAGTTCTTC | CASSSRTSLVSHNEQFF
. | . | TRBJ2-3 | TRBV29-1 | TGCAGCGTTGGTCCCCAGGCGACCGATACGCAGTATTTT | CSVGPQATDTQYF
TRBD2 | . | TRBJ2-7 | TRBV5-1 | TGCGCCAGCACCTGGACTAGCGGGATTGAAGAGCAGTACTTC | CASTWTSGIEEQYF
. | . | TRBJ2-5 | TRBV15 | TGTGCCACCAGTACAGGGCGCGAAGAGACCCAGTACTTC | CATSTGREETQYF
. | once | TRBJ2-7 | TRBV30 | TGTGCCTGGAGCACTGTACTCTACGAGCAGTACTTC | CAWSTVLYEQYF
. | once | TRBJ1-2 | TRBV5-6 | TGTGCCAGCAAACGACCCCTCCGAGGAGGCTACACCTTC | CASKRPLRGGYTF
. | . | TRBJ1-2 | TRBV28 | TGTGCCAGCAGTCCTACAACAGGAGCATTTTATGGCTACACCTTC | CASSPTTGAFYGYTF
TRBD2 | once | TRBJ2-1 | TRBV10-3 | TGTGCCACCTGGGACCAAGCGGGAGTCTACAATGAGCAGTTCTTC | CATWDQAGVYNEQFF
. | . | TRBJ2-5 | TRBV6-1 | TGTGCCAGCAGTCCCGGACTCGTTCAAGAGACCCAGTACTTC | CASSPGLVQETQYF
. | . | TRBJ2-5 | TRBV5-1 | TGCGCCAGCAGTAGATCTAGTGCGCAAGAGACCCAGTACTTC | CASSRSSAQETQYF
TRBD1 | . | TRBJ1-6 | TRBV27 | TGTGCCAGCAGTTTGTCGACAGGGGGCCAAAGGACCTATAATTCACCCCTCCACTTT | CASSLSTGGQRTYNSPLHF
TRBD1 | . | TRBJ2-7 | TRBV7-9 | TGTGCCAGCAGCCCGGACAGGGCCCCCTACGAGCAGTACTTC | CASSPDRAPYEQYF
. | . | TRBJ2-5 | TRBV28 | TGTGCCAGCAGTATCGGTCTGAGGGCCCAGTACTTC | CASSIGLRAQYF
. | . | TRBJ2-5 | TRBV2 | TGTGCCAGCAGTAAAGGGGCCCAAGAGACCCAGTACTTC | CASSKGAQETQYF
. | once | TRBJ2-3 | TRBV5-8 | TGTGCCAGCAGCTTAGCTCAGGGGCATGCAGATACGCAGTATTTT | CASSLAQGHADTQYF
. | . | TRBJ2-7 | TRBV5-1 | TGCGCCAGCAGCCCGGAAGCCGGGACTTTCTCCTACGAGCAGTACTTC | CASSPEAGTFSYEQYF
. | . | TRBJ2-2 | TRBV19 | TGTGCCGCCTCCCTCGGGTATAGCGGGAACACCGGGGAGCTGTTTTTT | CAASLGYSGNTGELFF
TRBD1 | . | TRBJ2-4 | TRBV13 | TGTGCCAGCAGCTTCAATTTGTTGACAGGGGAACTAGTTCAGTACTTC | CASSFNLLTGELVQYF
. | . | TRBJ1-6 | TRBV5-6 | TGTGCCAGCAGCTTGGGCCCTTCTGACAGGAGGAATTCACCCCTCCACTTT | CASSLGPSDRRNSPLHF
. | . | TRBJ2-2 | TRBV21-1 | TGTGCCAGCAGTGTACTAGCGGAGAACACCGGGGAGCTGTTTTTT | CASSVLAENTGELFF
TRBD2 | . | TRBJ2-2 | TRBV7-8 | TGTGCCAGCAGCCCCAGACTAGCGGGGGGCCCGAACACCGGGGAGCTGTTTTTT | CASSPRLAGGPNTGELFF
. | . | TRBJ2-3 | TRBV7-9 | TGTGCCAGCAGACTATTTTGGGATACGCAGTATTTT | CASRLFWDTQYF
TRBD2 | . | TRBJ2-7 | TRBV28 | TGTGCCAGTCAGGGACTAGCGGGAGCCTACGAGCAGTACTTC | CASQGLAGAYEQYF
. | . | TRBJ2-7 | TRBV2 | TGTGCCAGCAGCGAGGTTAGGGGGCAGTACTTC | CASSEVRGQYF
TRBD1 | . | TRBJ2-5 | TRBV7-6 | TGTGCCAGCAGCTTAGCGCCCAGGGGGCTCCAAGAGACCCAGTACTTC | CASSLAPRGLQETQYF
TRBD2 | . | TRBJ2-3 | TRBV25-1 | TGTGCCAGCAGCGGGACTAGCGGGGCGGCAGATACGCAGTATTTT | CASSGTSGAADTQYF
. | . | TRBJ1-5 | TRBV6-1 | TGTGCCAGCAGTGAAGCGTACGGGTACAATCAGCCCCAGCATTTT | CASSEAYGYNQPQHF
TRBD1 | . | TRBJ1-2 | TRBV5-4 | TGTGCCAGCAGCTCTCCCCGACAGGGTAACAACTATGGCTACACCTTC | CASSSPRQGNNYGYTF
TRBD1 | . | TRBJ1-5 | TRBV28 | TGTGCCAGCACAGACAGGGTGAGCAATCAGCCCCAGCATTTT | CASTDRVSNQPQHF
TRBD1 | . | TRBJ2-5 | TRBV18 | TGTGCCAGCTCACCCCGCAGGGGGAGCCAAGAGACCCAGTACTTC | CASSPRRGSQETQYF
TRBD1 | . | TRBJ1-5 | TRBV2 | TGTGCCAGCAGTGGCGGCAGGGGGGAACAGCCCCAGCATTTT | CASSGGRGEQPQHF
TRBD1 | . | TRBJ1-1 | TRBV30 | TGTGCCTGGAGTGTTACAGGGGGTAAAGCTTTCTTT | CAWSVTGGKAFF
. | medium-sized | TRBJ1-2 | TRBV19 | TGTGCCACCTTGACAGGCGGCTATGGCTACACCTTC | CATLTGGYGYTF
. | . | TRBJ2-2 | TRBV7-2 | TGTGCCAGCAGTTATTTAGCGGTTATCACCGGGGAGCTGTTTTTT | CASSYLAVITGELFF
TRBD1 | . | TRBJ2-1 | TRBV2 | TGTGCCAGCAGAACCTGGGACAGGGGTTACAATGAGCAGTTCTTC | CASRTWDRGYNEQFF
TRBD1 | . | TRBJ2-6 | TRBV19 | TGTGCCAGCCGCTCCGGGACAGGCTTCGGGGCCAACGTCCTGACTTTC | CASRSGTGFGANVLTF
TRBD1 | . | TRBJ1-2 | TRBV7-9 | TGTGCCAGCACCCTGACGGGACAGGTCAAGGATGGCTACACCTTC | CASTLTGQVKDGYTF
. | . | TRBJ1-1 | TRBV12-5 | TGTGCTAGTGGGATGAGGTCATACACTGAAGCTTTCTTT | CASGMRSYTEAFF
TRBD2 | . | TRBJ2-1 | TRBV12-5 | TGTGCTAGTGGTTTCTATAGCGGGACCTCCTACAATGAGCAGTTCTTC | CASGFYSGTSYNEQFF
. | once | TRBJ2-7 | TRBV5-1 | TGCGCCAGCAGCTCAGGACAGACCTACGAGCAGTACTTC | CASSSGQTYEQYF